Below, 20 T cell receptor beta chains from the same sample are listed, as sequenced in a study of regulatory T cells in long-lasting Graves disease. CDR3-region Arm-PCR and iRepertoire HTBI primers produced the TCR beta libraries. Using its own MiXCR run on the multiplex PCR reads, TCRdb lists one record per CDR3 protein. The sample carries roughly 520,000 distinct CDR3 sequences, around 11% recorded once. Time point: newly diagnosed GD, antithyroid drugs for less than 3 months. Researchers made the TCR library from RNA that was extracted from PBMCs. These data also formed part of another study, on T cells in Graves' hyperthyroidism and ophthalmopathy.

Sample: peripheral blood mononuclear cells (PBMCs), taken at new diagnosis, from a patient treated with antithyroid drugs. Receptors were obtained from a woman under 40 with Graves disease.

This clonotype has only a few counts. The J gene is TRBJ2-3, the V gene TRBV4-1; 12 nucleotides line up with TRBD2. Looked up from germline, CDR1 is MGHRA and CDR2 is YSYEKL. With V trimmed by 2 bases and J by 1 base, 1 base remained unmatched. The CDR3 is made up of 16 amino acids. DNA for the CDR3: TGCGCCAGCAGCCAATCTAGCGGGAGGGGCACAGATACGCAGTATTTT. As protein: CASSQSSGRGTDTQYF.

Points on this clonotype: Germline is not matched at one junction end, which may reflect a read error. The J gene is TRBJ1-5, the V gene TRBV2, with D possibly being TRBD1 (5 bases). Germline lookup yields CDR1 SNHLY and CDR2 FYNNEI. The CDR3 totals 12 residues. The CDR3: CANSDSPQPQHF. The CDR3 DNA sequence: TGTGCCAACAGTGACAGCCCCCAGCCCCAGCATTTT.

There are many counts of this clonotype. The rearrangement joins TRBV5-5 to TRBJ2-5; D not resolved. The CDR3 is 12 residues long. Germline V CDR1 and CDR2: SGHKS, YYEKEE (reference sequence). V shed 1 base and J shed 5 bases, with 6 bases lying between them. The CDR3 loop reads CASSLTRETQYF. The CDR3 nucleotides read TGTGCCAGCAGCTTGACGCGGGAGACCCAGTACTTC.

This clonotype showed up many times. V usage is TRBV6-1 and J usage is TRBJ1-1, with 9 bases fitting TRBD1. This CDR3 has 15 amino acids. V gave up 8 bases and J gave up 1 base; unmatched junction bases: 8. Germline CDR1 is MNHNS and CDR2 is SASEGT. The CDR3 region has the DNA TGTGCCAGCGGGACAGGGAAAGAGGCGAACACTGAAGCTTTCTTT. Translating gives CASGTGKEANTEAFF.

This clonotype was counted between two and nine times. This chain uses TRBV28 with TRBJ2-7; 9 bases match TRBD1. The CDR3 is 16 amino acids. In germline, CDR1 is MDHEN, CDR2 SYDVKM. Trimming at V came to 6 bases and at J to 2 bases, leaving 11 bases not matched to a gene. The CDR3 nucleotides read TGTGCCAGCAGATCCGGTGGTGGGACAGGGCCCTACGAGCAGTACTTC. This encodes CASRSGGGTGPYEQYF. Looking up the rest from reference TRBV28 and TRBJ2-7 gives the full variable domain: DVKVTQSSRYLVKRTGEKVFLECVQDMDHENMFWYRQDPGLGLRLIYFSYDVKMKEKGDIPEGYSVSREKKERFSLILESASTNQTSMYLCASRSGGGTGPYEQYFGPGTRLTVT.

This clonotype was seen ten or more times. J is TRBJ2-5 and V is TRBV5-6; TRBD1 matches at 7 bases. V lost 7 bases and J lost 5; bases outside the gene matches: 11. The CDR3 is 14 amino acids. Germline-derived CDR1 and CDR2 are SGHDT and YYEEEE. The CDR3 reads CASEGDRVRETQYF. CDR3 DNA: TGTGCCAGCGAAGGAGACAGGGTCCGGGAGACCCAGTACTTC.

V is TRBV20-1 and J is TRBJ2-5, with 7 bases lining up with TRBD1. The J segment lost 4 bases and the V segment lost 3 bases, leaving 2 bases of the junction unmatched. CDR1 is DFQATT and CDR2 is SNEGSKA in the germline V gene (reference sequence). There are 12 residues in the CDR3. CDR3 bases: TGCAGTGCTAGCGGGACAGCAGAGACCCAGTACTTC. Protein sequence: CSASGTAETQYF.

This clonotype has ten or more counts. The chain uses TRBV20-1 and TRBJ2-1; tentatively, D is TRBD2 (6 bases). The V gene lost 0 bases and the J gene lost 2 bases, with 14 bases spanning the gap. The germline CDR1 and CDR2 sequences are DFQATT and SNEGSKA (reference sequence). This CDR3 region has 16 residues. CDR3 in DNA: TGCAGTGCTAGAGACGCTTCCGGCGGGGCCTACAATGAGCAGTTCTTC. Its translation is CSARDASGGAYNEQFF.

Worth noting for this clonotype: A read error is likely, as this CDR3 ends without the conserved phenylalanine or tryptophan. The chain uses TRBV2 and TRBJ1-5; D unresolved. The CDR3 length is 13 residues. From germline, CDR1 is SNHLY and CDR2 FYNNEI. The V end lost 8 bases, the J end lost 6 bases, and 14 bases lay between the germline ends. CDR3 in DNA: TGTGCCAGCGGAGGAGAGGTGGGTCAGCCCCAGCATCTT. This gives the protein CASGGEVGQPQHL.

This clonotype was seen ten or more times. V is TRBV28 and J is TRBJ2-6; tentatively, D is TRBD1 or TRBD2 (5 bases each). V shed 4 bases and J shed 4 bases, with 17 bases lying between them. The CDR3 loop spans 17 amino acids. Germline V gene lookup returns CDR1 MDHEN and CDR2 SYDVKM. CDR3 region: CASSSPTGLWGANVLTF. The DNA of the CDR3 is TGTGCCAGCAGTTCTCCCACGGGGCTCTGGGGGGCCAACGTCCTGACTTTC.

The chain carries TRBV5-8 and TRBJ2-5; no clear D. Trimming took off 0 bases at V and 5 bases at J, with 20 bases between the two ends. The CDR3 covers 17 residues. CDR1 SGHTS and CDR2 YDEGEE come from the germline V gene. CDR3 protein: CASSLDYRARLGETQYF. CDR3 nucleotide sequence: TGTGCCAGCAGCTTGGACTACCGGGCCCGCCTAGGGGAGACCCAGTACTTC.

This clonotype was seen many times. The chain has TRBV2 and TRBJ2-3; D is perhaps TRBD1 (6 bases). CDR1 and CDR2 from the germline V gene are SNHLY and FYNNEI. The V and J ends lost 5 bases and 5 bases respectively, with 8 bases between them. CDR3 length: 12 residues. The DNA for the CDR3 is TGTGCCAGCAGTAGGACAGTAGATACGCAGTATTTT. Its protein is CASSRTVDTQYF.

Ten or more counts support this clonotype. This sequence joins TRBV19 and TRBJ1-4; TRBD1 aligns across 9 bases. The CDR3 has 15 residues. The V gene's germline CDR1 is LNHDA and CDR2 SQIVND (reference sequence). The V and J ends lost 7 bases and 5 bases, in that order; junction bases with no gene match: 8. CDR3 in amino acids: CASINTGTGNEKLFF. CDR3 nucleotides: TGTGCCAGTATCAATACCGGGACAGGGAATGAAAAACTGTTTTTT.

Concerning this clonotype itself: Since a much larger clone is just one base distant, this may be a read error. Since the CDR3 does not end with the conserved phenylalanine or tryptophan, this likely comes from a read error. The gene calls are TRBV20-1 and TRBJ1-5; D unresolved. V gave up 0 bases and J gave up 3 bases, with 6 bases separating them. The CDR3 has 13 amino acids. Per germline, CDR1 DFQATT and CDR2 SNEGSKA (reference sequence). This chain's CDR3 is CSAREWDNQPQHL. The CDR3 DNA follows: TGCAGTGCTAGAGAATGGGACAATCAGCCCCAGCATTTG.

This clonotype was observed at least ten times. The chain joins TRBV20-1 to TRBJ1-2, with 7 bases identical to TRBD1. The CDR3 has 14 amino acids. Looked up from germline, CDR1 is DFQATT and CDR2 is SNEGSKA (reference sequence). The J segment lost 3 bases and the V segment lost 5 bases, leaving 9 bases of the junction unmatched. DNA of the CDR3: TGCAGTGCTGGGGATGGACAGGATCACTATGGCTACACCTTC. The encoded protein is CSAGDGQDHYGYTF.

In DNA, the CDR3 is TGTGCCAGTACGGACAGGGCGCTGGGAGGGGCCAACGTCCTGACTTTC. It encodes CASTDRALGGANVLTF. This chain uses TRBV6-1 with TRBJ2-6; TRBD1 aligns across 8 bases. The CDR3 runs 16 residues. Germline loops: CDR1 MNHNS, CDR2 SASEGT. V gave up 9 bases and J gave up 4 bases; unmatched junction bases: 11.

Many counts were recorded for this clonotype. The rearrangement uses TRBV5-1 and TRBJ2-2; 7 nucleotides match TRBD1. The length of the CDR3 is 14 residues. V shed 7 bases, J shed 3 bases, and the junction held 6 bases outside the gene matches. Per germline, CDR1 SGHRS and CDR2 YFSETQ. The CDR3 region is CASSGTDHTGELFF. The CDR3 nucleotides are TGCGCCAGCTCCGGGACAGATCACACCGGGGAGCTGTTTTTT.

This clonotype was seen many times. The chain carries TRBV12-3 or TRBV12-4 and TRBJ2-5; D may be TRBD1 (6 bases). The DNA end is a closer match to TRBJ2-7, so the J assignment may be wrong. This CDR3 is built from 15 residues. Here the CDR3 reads CASSPTDRFTYEQYF. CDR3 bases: TGTGCCAGCAGTCCCACGGACAGATTTACCTACGAGCAGTACTTC.

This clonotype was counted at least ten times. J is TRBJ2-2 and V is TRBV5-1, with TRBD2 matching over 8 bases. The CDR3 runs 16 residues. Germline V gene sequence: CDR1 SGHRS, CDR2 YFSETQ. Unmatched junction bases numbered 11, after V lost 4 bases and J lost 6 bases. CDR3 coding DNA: TGCGCCAGCAGCGGGAAGCGGGAGTTTTCCCCCGGGGAGCTGTTTTTT. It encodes CASSGKREFSPGELFF.

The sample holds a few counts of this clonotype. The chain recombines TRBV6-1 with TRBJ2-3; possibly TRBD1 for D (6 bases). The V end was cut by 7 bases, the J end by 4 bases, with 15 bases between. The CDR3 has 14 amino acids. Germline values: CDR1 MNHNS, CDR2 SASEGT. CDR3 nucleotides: TGTGCCAGCACCAAACTCAGGGGCCCAGATACGCAGTATTTT. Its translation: CASTKLRGPDTQYF.